This TCR beta chain comes out of a study of blood T cell repertoires in COVID-19. The wider study: There were acute and convalescent COVID-19 samples, and they came from the United States, Italy and Spain. The cDNA or gDNA used as material had been derived from T cells, B-cell-depleted T cells, or PBMCs.

In the authors' methods: For nucleated cells, counts were estimated from reference gene primer amplification. This table comes from immunoSEQ multiplex PCR, and its TCRdb copy is limited to in-frame clones, with some not included. The V and J calls and the clone size are those of that table, but D and trimming were determined from the DNA. Of approximately 24,000 clones listed, 89% are singletons. Looked up from germline, CDR1 is ENHRY and CDR2 is SYGVKD. The ends lost 2 bases at V and 3 bases at J; junction bases unmatched: 12. This CDR3 is 17 amino acids long. The clonotype originates from a woman aged 70-85 years with active COVID-19. The specimen was peripheral blood. This chain connects TRBV10-3 to TRBJ1-1; 7 bases align to TRBD1. CDR3 DNA: TGTGCCATCAGTGAGCCGAAAAAAACCGGGACAGACACTGAAGCTTTCTTT. Translating gives CAISEPKKTGTDTEAFF.